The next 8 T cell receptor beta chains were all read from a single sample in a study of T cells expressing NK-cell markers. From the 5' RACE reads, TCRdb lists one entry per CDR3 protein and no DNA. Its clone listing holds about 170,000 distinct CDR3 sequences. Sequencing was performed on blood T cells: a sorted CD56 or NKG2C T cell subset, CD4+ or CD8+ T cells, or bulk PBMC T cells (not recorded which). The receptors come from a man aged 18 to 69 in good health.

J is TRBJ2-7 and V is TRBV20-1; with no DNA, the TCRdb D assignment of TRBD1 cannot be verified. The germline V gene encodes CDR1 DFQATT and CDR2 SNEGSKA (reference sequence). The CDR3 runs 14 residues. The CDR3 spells CSAPDRTGDYEQYF.

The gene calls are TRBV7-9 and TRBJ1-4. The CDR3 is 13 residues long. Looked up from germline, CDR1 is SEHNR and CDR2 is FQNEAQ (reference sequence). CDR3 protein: CASTEGLGEKLFF.

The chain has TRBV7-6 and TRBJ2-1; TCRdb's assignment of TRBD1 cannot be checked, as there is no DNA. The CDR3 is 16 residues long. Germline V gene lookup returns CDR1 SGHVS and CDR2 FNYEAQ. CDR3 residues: CASSLESSWGVHEQFF.

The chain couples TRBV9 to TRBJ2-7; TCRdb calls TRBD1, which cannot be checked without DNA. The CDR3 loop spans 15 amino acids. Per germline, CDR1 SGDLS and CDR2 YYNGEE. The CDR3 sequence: CASSTAAQGSYEQYF.

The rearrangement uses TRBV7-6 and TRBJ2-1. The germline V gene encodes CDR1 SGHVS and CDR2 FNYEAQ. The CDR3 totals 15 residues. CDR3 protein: CASSLTQGPYNEQFF. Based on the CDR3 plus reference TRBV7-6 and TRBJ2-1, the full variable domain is GAGVSQSPRYKVTKRGQDVALRCDPISGHVSLYWYRQALGQGPEFLTYFNYEAQQDKSGLPNDRFSAERPEGSISTLTIQRTEQRDSAMYRCASSLTQGPYNEQFFGPGTRLTVL.

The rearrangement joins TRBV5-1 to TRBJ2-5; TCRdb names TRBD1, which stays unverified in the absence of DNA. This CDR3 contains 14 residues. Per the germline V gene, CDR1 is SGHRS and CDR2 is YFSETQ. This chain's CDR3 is CASSLTGGVETQYF. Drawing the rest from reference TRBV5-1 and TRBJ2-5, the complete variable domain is KAGVTQTPRYLIKTRGQQVTLSCSPISGHRSVSWYQQTPGQGLQFLFEYFSETQRNKGNFPGRFSGRQFSNSRSEMNVSTLELGDSALYLCASSLTGGVETQYFGPGTRLLVL.

CDR3 region: CASSFGLASTDTQYF. This rearrangement joins TRBV28 to TRBJ2-3; the D call from TCRdb, TRBD2, cannot be confirmed without DNA. This CDR3 has 15 amino acids. Germline lookup yields CDR1 MDHEN and CDR2 SYDVKM.

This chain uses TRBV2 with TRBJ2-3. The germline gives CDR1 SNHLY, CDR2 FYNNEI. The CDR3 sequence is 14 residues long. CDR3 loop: CASSVLLFTDTQYF.